In this sample, the clone carrying this TCR beta chain turned up a few times. Antigen unknown. Primers: 60 Vbeta forward and 13 Jbeta reverse. Produced via immunoSEQ multiplex PCR; TCRdb's table is partial and in-frame only. Found here are more than 150,000 clones, over 75% of them singletons; the top ten hold 1.3%. The sample is drawn from a study of cytomegalovirus exposure and HLA in healthy donors. Study at large: The roughly 120 million unique TCR beta sequences, from 150 million to 200 million T cells, were found by an earlier analysis. Study-level points and caveats: Being productive about 90% or about 30% of the time was typical of most TCR beta V segments in an earlier analysis.

The receptor was isolated from a man between 45 and 60 years old in good health and CMV-seropositive. The material sequenced was PBMCs.

Written as DNA, the CDR3 is TGTGCCACCTCCCGGCAGGGGGCCGGAAACAATGAGCAGTTCTTC. This translates into CATSRQGAGNNEQFF. V gene TRBV19 combines with J gene TRBJ2-1, with TRBD1 matching 8 bases. The CDR3 has 15 amino acids. The junction had 13 bases not matched to a gene; V was cut back by 10 bases and J by 5 bases. Germline CDR1 reads LNHDA; CDR2 reads SQIVND (reference sequence).